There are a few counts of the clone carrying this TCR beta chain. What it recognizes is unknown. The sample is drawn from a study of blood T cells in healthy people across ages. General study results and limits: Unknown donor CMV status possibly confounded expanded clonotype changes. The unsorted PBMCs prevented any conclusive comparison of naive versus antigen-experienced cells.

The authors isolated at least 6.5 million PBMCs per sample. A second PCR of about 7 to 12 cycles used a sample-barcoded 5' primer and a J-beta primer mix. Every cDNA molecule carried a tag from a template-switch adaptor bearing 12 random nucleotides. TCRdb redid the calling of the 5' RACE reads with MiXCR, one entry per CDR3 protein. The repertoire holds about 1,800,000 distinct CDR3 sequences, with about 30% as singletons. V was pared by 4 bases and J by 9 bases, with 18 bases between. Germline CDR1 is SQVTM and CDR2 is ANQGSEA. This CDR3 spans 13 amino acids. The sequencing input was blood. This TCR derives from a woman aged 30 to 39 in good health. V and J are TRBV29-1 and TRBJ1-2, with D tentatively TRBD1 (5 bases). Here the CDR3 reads CSVGVSRGDCYTF. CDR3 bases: TGCAGCGTTGGCGTCAGTCGAGGGGATTGCTACACCTTC.